The source of this TCR beta chain is a study of blood T cell repertoires in COVID-19. Study as a whole: Symptom resolution, clearance, or two negative PCRs marked the recovered donors of Cohort 3. Some COVID-19 samples were acute and others convalescent; all came from the United States, Italy and Spain.

V trimming: 3 bases; J trimming: 2 bases; junction bases outside the gene matches: 5. The CDR3 spans 16 residues. Per germline, CDR1 SEHNR and CDR2 FQNEAQ (reference sequence). How the authors handled the data: Amplification of reference gene primers provided the estimated nucleated cell counts. The repertoire was sequenced with immunoSEQ multiplex PCR; TCRdb's copy has only in-frame clones and lacks some. V and J calls plus clone size are reproduced from that table; the DNA served to infer D and trimming. The sample has some 220,000 clones; roughly nine tenths are singletons. The participants were between 18 and 89 years old and came from some 23 US areas.

The rearrangement joins TRBV7-9 to TRBJ2-5; 11 bases fit TRBD1. The sequencing input was PBMCs or T cells enriched from blood (not recorded which). This clonotype originated in a woman between 45 and 65 years old in a cohort exposed to, infected with or recovered from COVID-19 (not recorded which). The CDR3 reads CASSFSGQGGQETQYF. The CDR3 DNA sequence: TGTGCCAGCAGCTTCTCGGGACAGGGGGGACAAGAGACCCAGTACTTC.